One sample yielded the 7 T cell receptor beta chains listed below, sequenced in a study of CD8 T cells in Susac syndrome. The RNA, 0.5 to 1 ug, was put through reverse transcription using random hexamers. A single record per CDR3 protein comes from TCRdb applying MiXCR to the immunoSEQ multiplex PCR reads. Of about 200,000 distinct CDR3 sequences in the sample, 90% to 95% were seen once. Material: CD8+ T cells from PBMCs. These receptors were obtained from a human donor with multiple sclerosis.

This clonotype has more than one count but fewer than ten. V usage is TRBV19 and J usage is TRBJ2-1, with a weak D call TRBD2 (7 bases). CDR3 length equals 14 residues. The ends were cut back, 5 bases at V and 4 bases at J, with 12 bases in the middle. Germline values: CDR1 LNHDA, CDR2 SQIVND (reference sequence). CDR3 in amino acids: CASSWGGPYNEQFF. CDR3 nucleotides: TGTGCCAGTAGTTGGGGGGGGCCTTACAATGAGCAGTTCTTC.

This CDR3 is CASSLADSEQFF. For the CDR3, the DNA is TGTGCCAGCAGCCTAGCGGACTCGGAGCAGTTCTTC. The rearrangement uses TRBV5-6 and TRBJ2-1, with TRBD2 matching over 7 bases. The CDR3 sequence is 12 residues long. Germline values: CDR1 SGHDT, CDR2 YYEEEE. V lost 4 bases to trimming and J lost 10 bases; unmatched junction nucleotides: 5.

The chain couples TRBV15 to TRBJ2-3; 8 bases fit TRBD1. Germline V gene lookup returns CDR1 LNHNV and CDR2 YYDKDF (reference sequence). J gave up 0 bases and V 8 bases, and 4 bases lay outside the gene matches. CDR3 length: 14 residues. CDR3 in amino acids: CATETGDSTDTQYF. The CDR3 nucleotides are TGTGCCACCGAGACAGGGGATAGCACAGATACGCAGTATTTT.

The chain recombines TRBV4-1 with TRBJ2-1; either TRBD1 or TRBD2 may supply D (6 bases each). From germline, CDR1 is MGHRA and CDR2 YSYEKL. V lost 1 base, J lost 7 bases, and 17 bases lay in between. There are 16 residues in the CDR3. The CDR3 DNA reads TGCGCCAGCAGCCAAGTCACGGGGGCCGGAAGGAATGAGCAGTTCTTC. Encoded protein: CASSQVTGAGRNEQFF.

J is TRBJ1-1 and V is TRBV7-9; 8 bases match TRBD1. Germline CDR1 and CDR2: SEHNR and FQNEAQ (reference sequence). V trimming: 0 bases; J trimming: 11 bases; junction bases outside the gene matches: 8. CDR3 length equals 14 residues. The CDR3, as DNA: TGTGCCAGCAGCTTAGCCTGGACAGGGTCGGTTGCTTTCTTT. Residues: CASSLAWTGSVAFF.

The chain is built from TRBV5-4 and TRBJ2-3; 7 nucleotides align to TRBD2. Germline-derived CDR1 and CDR2 are SGHNT and YYREEE (reference sequence). V shed 0 bases, J shed 1 base, and the junction held 8 bases outside the gene matches. This CDR3 region has 17 residues. The CDR3 DNA follows: TGTGCCAGCAGCTTGGGTCCTGGACTAGATGGCACAGATACGCAGTATTTT. Residues: CASSLGPGLDGTDTQYF.

The V gene is TRBV20-1, the J gene TRBJ1-5, with D possibly TRBD1 on 5 matching bases. There are 16 residues in the CDR3. V lost 6 bases, J lost 3 bases, and 21 bases lay in between. Germline V gives CDR1 DFQATT, CDR2 SNEGSKA (reference sequence). The CDR3: CSAESWGSQSNQPQHF. DNA for the CDR3: TGCAGTGCGGAGAGCTGGGGGAGCCAGTCCAATCAGCCCCAGCATTTT.